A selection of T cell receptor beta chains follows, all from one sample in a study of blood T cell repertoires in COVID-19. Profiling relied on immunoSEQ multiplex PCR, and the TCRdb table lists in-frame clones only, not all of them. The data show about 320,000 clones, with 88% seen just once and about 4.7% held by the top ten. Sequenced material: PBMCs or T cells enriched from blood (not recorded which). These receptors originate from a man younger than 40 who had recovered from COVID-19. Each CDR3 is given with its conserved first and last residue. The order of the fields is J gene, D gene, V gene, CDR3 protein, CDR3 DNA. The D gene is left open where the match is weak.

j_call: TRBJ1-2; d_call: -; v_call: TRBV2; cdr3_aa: CASSEGGGLGQSYGYTF; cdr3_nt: TGTGCCAGCAGTGAAGGGGGGGGCCTTGGACAGTCCTATGGCTACACCTTC
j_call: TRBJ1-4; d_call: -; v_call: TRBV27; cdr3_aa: CASSFYWGGEKLFF; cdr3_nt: TGTGCCAGCAGTTTCTATTGGGGAGGTGAAAAACTGTTTTTT
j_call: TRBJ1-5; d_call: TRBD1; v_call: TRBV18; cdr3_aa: CASSEQGASNQPQHF; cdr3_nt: TGTGCCAGCTCAGAACAGGGGGCTAGCAATCAGCCCCAGCATTTT
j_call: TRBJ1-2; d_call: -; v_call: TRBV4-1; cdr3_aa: CASSPWEEANYGYTF; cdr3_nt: TGCGCCAGCAGCCCCTGGGAGGAGGCTAACTATGGCTACACCTTC
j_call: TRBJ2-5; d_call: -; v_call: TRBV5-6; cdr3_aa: CASTKGRGETQYF; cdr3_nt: TGTGCCAGCACCAAGGGCAGGGGAGAGACCCAGTACTTC
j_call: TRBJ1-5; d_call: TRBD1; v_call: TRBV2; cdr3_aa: CASSRTGGQPQHF; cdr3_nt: TGTGCCAGCAGTCGGACAGGGGGTCAGCCCCAGCATTTT
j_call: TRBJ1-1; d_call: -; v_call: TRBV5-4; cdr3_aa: CASSLDSKNTEAFF; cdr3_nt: TGTGCCAGCAGCTTGGATTCAAAGAACACTGAAGCTTTCTTT
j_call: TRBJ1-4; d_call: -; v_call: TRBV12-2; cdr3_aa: CASRLAGDRLPTNEKLFF; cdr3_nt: TGTGCAAGTCGCTTAGCCGGGGACAGGCTTCCAACTAATGAAAAACTGTTTTTT
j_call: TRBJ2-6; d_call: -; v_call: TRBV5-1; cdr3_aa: CASSLAGQGESGANVLTF; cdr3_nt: TGCGCCAGCAGCTTGGCCGGGCAGGGTGAGTCTGGGGCCAACGTCCTGACTTTC
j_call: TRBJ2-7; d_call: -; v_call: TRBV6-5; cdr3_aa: CASNLRGQPTYEQYF; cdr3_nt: TGTGCCAGCAACCTCAGGGGTCAACCTACCTACGAGCAGTACTTC
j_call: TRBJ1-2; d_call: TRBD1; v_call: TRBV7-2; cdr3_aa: CASSLVRGPGYGYTF; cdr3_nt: TGTGCCAGCAGCTTAGTTAGGGGGCCGGGCTATGGCTACACCTTC